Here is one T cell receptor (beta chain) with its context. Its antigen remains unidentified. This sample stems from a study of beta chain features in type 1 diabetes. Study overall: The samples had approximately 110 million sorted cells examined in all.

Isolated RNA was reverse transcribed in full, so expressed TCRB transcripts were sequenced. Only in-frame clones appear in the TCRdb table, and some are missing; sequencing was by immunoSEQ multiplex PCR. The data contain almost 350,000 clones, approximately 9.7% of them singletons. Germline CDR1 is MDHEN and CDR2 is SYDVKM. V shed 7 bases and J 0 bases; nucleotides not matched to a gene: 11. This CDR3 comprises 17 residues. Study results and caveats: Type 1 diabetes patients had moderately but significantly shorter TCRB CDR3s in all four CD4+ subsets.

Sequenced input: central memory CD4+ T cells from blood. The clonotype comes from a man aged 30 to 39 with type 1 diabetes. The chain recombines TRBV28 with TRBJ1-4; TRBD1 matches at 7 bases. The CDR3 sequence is CASTETGPFSTNEKLFF. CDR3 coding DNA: TGTGCCAGCACCGAGACAGGGCCTTTTTCAACTAATGAAAAACTGTTTTTT.